Listed below are T cell receptor beta chains from one sample, sequenced in a study of shared clonotypes between healthy human individuals. Repertoires were generated with immunoSEQ multiplex PCR, while TCRdb's copy carries only in-frame clones and drops some. The sample lists under 2,500,000 clones, 90% to 97% occurring once. The material sequenced was naive CD4+ T cells sorted from blood. These receptors were taken from a man younger than 30 in good health. CDR3s include the opening cysteine and the closing phenylalanine or tryptophan. The D gene is left open where the match is weak. Clone size is not always given. Where it is, it says once, few, many or a class for expanded clones.

clone_size j_call d_call v_call cdr3_nt cdr3_aa
. TRBJ2-1 . TRBV19 TGTGCCAGCCCCAACAATGAGCAGTTCTTC CASPNNEQFF
. TRBJ2-7 TRBD1 TRBV29-1 TGCAGCGTTGAAGCTGGACAGGGCTCCTACGAGCAGTACTTC CSVEAGQGSYEQYF
. TRBJ2-2 TRBD1 TRBV30 TGTGCCTGGAGTTTCGGACAGGGGAGGAACACCGGGGAGCTGTTTTTT CAWSFGQGRNTGELFF
. TRBJ2-5 . TRBV9 TGTGCCAGCAGCGCATCCGGGGCCACGGAGACCCAGTACTTC CASSASGATETQYF
. TRBJ2-2 . TRBV4-1 TGCGCCAGCAGCCAAGAATCCGGGGTCGGTAGCACCGGGGAGCTGTTTTTT CASSQESGVGSTGELFF
. TRBJ2-7 TRBD2 TRBV5-1 TGCGCCAGCAGCAGATGGACCGGGACTAGCGGCCCCTACGAGCAGTACTTC CASSRWTGTSGPYEQYF
. TRBJ2-5 TRBD2 TRBV7-3 TGTGCCAGCAGCCTCGGGACTAGCGGGGGGCCGAGGTCCCAAGAGACCCAGTACTTC CASSLGTSGGPRSQETQYF
. TRBJ2-7 TRBD1 TRBV5-4 TGTGCCAGCAGCCGGGACAGGGAAAATATGGGGCAGTACTTC CASSRDRENMGQYF
. TRBJ1-1 . TRBV29-1 TGCAGCGTTGGAGGGGGTACTGAAGCTTTCTTT CSVGGGTEAFF
. TRBJ2-1 . TRBV30 TGTGCCTGGAGGAAAGTCGGAGCGGCTAAATTGGGCAGTGAGCAGTTCTTC CAWRKVGAAKLGSEQFF
. TRBJ2-7 TRBD2 TRBV18 TGTGCCAGCTCACCAGAGTCAGCGGGGACCTCCTACGAGCAGTACTTC CASSPESAGTSYEQYF
. TRBJ2-7 . TRBV2 TGTGCCAGCACCGTCTCCTACGAGCAGTACTTC CASTVSYEQYF
. TRBJ2-7 . TRBV4-3 TGCGCCAGCAGCCACGACCGCCGGGGTTACGAGCAGTACTTC CASSHDRRGYEQYF
. TRBJ1-1 . TRBV6-6 TGTGCCAGCAGCTCACAAGTGAACACTGAAGCTTTCTTT CASSSQVNTEAFF
. TRBJ2-2 TRBD1 TRBV2 TGTGCCAGCAGTTTACAGGGGAATAGTTTTTCCGGGGAGCTGTTTTTT CASSLQGNSFSGELFF
. TRBJ2-7 TRBD1 TRBV5-1 TGCGCCAGCAGCCTAAACCGTTACCGGGACAGGGCATCTTTCGACGAGCAGTACTTC CASSLNRYRDRASFDEQYF
. TRBJ2-7 . TRBV2 TGTGCCAGCAGTCGAGAGGGGCAGGGTCCCTACGAGCAGTACTTC CASSREGQGPYEQYF
. TRBJ2-5 TRBD1 TRBV15 TGTGCCACCAGTACGGGACAGTCGATGCAAGAGACCCAGTACTTC CATSTGQSMQETQYF
. TRBJ2-7 . TRBV27 TGTGCCAGCAGTTTAGAGGGGGTTGCGGTCAGCGAGCAGTACTTC CASSLEGVAVSEQYF
. TRBJ1-2 . TRBV18 TGTGCCAGCTCACCAGACCAGATCGGGGGGCACTACACCTTC CASSPDQIGGHYTF
. TRBJ1-1 . TRBV6-5 TGTGCCAGCAGTTACGGCGGGGCTAGGATCACTGAAGCTTTCTTT CASSYGGARITEAFF
. TRBJ1-2 TRBD1 TRBV10-3 TGTGCCATCAGTGACGTTTCAGGGGGCTATGGCTACACCTTC CAISDVSGGYGYTF
. TRBJ2-1 . TRBV11-2 TGTGCCAGCAGCCCCCGACTTACCGCCAATGGAATGGATGAGCAGTTCTTC CASSPRLTANGMDEQFF
. TRBJ2-7 TRBD2 TRBV2 TGTGCCAGCAGGCGGACTAGCGGGGGATACGAGCAGTACTTC CASRRTSGGYEQYF
few TRBJ1-6 . TRBV18 TGTGCCAGCTCAGGGGTCAATTCACCCCTCCACTTT CASSGVNSPLHF
once TRBJ2-5 . TRBV30 TGTGCCTGGAGTGTATACCTAGGAGAGACCCAGTACTTC CAWSVYLGETQYF
. TRBJ2-5 TRBD2 TRBV5-4 TGTGCCAGCAGCTTTCCTAGCGGGGGCCAAGAGACCCAGTACTTC CASSFPSGGQETQYF
. TRBJ2-1 . TRBV5-1 TGCGCCAGCAGCTCGGAGGGCTCCTACAATGAGCAGTTCTTC CASSSEGSYNEQFF
once TRBJ2-3 . TRBV27 TGTGCCAGCAGTTTACTAGCCCCCCCAGATACGCAGTATTTT CASSLLAPPDTQYF
. TRBJ2-3 TRBD1 TRBV7-6 TGTGCCAGCAGCCCGGGACAGAACACAGATACGCAGTATTTT CASSPGQNTDTQYF
. TRBJ1-1 . TRBV7-2 TGTGCCAGCAGCCCCGTTACCGGGGGAAGCACTGAAGCTTTCTTT CASSPVTGGSTEAFF
. TRBJ2-1 TRBD2 TRBV28 TGTGCCAGCTCTTCCTATAGCGGGGGGGCCTACAATGAGCAGTTCTTC CASSSYSGGAYNEQFF
. TRBJ2-3 TRBD2 TRBV28 TGTGCCAGTCTAGCGGGGGGTTTATGGGATACGCAGTATTTT CASLAGGLWDTQYF
. TRBJ1-3 . TRBV13 TGTGCCAGCAGCTCCTACTCAACTGGAAACACCATATATTTT CASSSYSTGNTIYF
. TRBJ2-3 . TRBV11-2 TGTGCCAGCAGCTTAGTAGGCTATAACACAGATACGCAGTATTTT CASSLVGYNTDTQYF
. TRBJ2-3 TRBD1 TRBV5-1 TGCGCCAGCAGCTTGGCGAGAGGGGGCGGCACAGATACGCAGTATTTT CASSLARGGGTDTQYF
. TRBJ2-1 . TRBV12-5 TGTGCTAGTGGTTTGGTACGTGGGGCGTACAATGAGCAGTTCTTC CASGLVRGAYNEQFF
. TRBJ1-6 . TRBV13 TGTGCCAGCAGCTTAGGGAGGACACAGGTTACCTTT CASSLGRTQVTF